The 28 T cell receptor beta chains below come from one sample, sequenced in a study of identical twins. MiXCR, run by TCRdb on the 5' RACE reads, gives a single entry per CDR3 protein. The table lists around 490,000 distinct CDR3 sequences, 20% to 25% of them singletons, with approximately 0.48% in the top ten. These records were also assigned to another study, of yellow fever vaccine responses in identical twins.

The sequencing input was CD4+ T cells sorted from blood. These receptors all stem from a woman aged 18-30 years in good health.

The chain joins TRBV6-5 to TRBJ2-1, with 9 bases aligning to TRBD2. Germline trimming cut 2 bases from V and 3 bases from J; bases unmatched to any gene: 8. CDR1 is MNHEY, CDR2 SVGAGI, per germline. This CDR3 spans 17 amino acids. CDR3 in DNA: TGTGCCAGCAGTTACCTTCGCGTAGCGGGGGACTACAATGAGCAGTTCTTC. This encodes CASSYLRVAGDYNEQFF.

This clonotype has more than one count but fewer than ten. This chain joins TRBV6-1 and TRBJ1-2; D possibly corresponds to TRBD1 (6 bases). V dropped 2 bases and J dropped 5 bases, with 12 bases sitting between them. The germline CDR1 and CDR2 sequences are MNHNS and SASEGT. CDR3 length: 14 amino acids. The CDR3 sequence is CASSESGRGYGYTF. The CDR3 region has the DNA TGTGCCAGCAGTGAATCCGGCAGGGGTTATGGCTACACCTTC.

This clonotype was recorded a few times. The chain joins TRBV29-1 to TRBJ2-3; the match to TRBD2 covers 8 bases. The CDR3 length is 16 residues. Unmatched junction bases numbered 17, after V lost 7 bases and J lost 5 bases. Per the germline V gene, CDR1 is SQVTM and CDR2 is ANQGSEA. CDR3 in DNA: TGCAGCGCTGGGGGACGGTGGCGGGAGGAGGGAGATACGCAGTATTTT. This gives the protein CSAGGRWREEGDTQYF.

This chain links TRBV7-9 with TRBJ2-1; no clear D. The CDR3 spans 15 residues. Per germline, CDR1 SEHNR and CDR2 FQNEAQ (reference sequence). V was cut by 5 bases and J by 2 bases, with 13 bases left in between. CDR3 nucleotide sequence: TGTGCCAGCAGCCAGGCGTCGGTCGCCTACAATGAGCAGTTCTTC. Protein: CASSQASVAYNEQFF.

The chain links TRBV7-2 to TRBJ1-1; D not certain. This CDR3 comprises 15 residues. V was trimmed by 0 bases and J by 0 bases, leaving 8 bases between them. CDR1 is SGHTA and CDR2 is FQGNSA in the germline V gene. CDR3 amino acids: CASSLASALNTEAFF. CDR3 nucleotides: TGTGCCAGCAGCTTAGCCTCGGCCCTGAACACTGAAGCTTTCTTT. Full variable domain (outside the CDR3, taken from reference TRBV7-2 and TRBJ1-1): GAGVSQSPSNKVTEKGKDVELRCDPISGHTALYWYRQSLGQGLEFLIYFQGNSAPDKSGLPSDRFSAERTGGSVSTLTIQRTQQEDSAVYLCASSLASALNTEAFFGQGTRLTVV.

This clonotype was picked up a small number of times. The chain couples TRBV24-1 to TRBJ2-3; D gene uncertain. Trimming cost V 4 bases and J 0 bases, with 1 base left between them. Germline CDR1 is KGHDR and CDR2 is SFDVKD. CDR3 length: 12 residues. This chain's CDR3 is CATSDSTDTQYF. CDR3 nucleotide sequence: TGTGCCACCAGTGACAGCACAGATACGCAGTATTTT.

Only a few counts were recorded for this clonotype. The rearrangement joins TRBV12-3 or TRBV12-4 to TRBJ1-2; TRBD1 matches at 10 bases. The CDR3 extends over 16 amino acids. The junction had 7 bases not matched to a gene; V was cut back by 6 bases and J by 0 bases. The CDR3 DNA is TGTGCCAGCAGCAGGGACAGGGGATCTGCTAACTATGGCTACACCTTC. Protein sequence: CASSRDRGSANYGYTF.

This clonotype was detected once. The rearrangement uses TRBV27 and TRBJ2-7; a possible D gene is TRBD2 (6 bases). Germline-derived CDR1 and CDR2 are MNHEY and SMNVEV (reference sequence). CDR3 size: 14 residues. The ends were cut back, 6 bases at V and 7 bases at J, with 19 bases in the middle. Here the CDR3 reads CASRQPGVAEEQYF. The CDR3 DNA reads as TGTGCCAGCAGGCAACCGGGAGTAGCGGAGGAGCAGTACTTC.

The chain couples TRBV28 to TRBJ2-3, with a possible D match to TRBD1 (6 bases). Looked up from germline, CDR1 is MDHEN and CDR2 is SYDVKM. Trimming took off 5 bases at V and 1 base at J, with 13 bases between the two ends. This CDR3 has 15 amino acids. This CDR3 reads CASSPAGAGTDTQYF. CDR3 sequence (DNA): TGTGCCAGCAGTCCGGCAGGGGCCGGCACAGATACGCAGTATTTT.

This chain connects TRBV24-1 to TRBJ2-3; weak D call: TRBD2 (6 bases). The V end lost 2 bases, the J end lost 0 bases, and 17 bases lay between the germline ends. From germline, CDR1 is KGHDR and CDR2 SFDVKD. The CDR3 has 18 residues. The CDR3 DNA is TGTGCCACCAGTGATTCGACAAAGAGCGGGCCTAGCACAGATACGCAGTATTTT. It translates to CATSDSTKSGPSTDTQYF.

V gene TRBV5-1 combines with J gene TRBJ2-2, with D unclear. V lost 1 base and J lost 1, with 11 bases in between. This CDR3 comprises 16 residues. The germline V gene encodes CDR1 SGHRS and CDR2 YFSETQ. CDR3 sequence reads: CASSLRILGNTGELFF. The CDR3 coding sequence is TGCGCCAGCAGCTTGAGGATTCTGGGGAACACCGGGGAGCTGTTTTTT.

The V gene is TRBV5-1, the J gene TRBJ2-1; the match to TRBD2 covers 12 bases. Per germline, CDR1 SGHRS and CDR2 YFSETQ. This CDR3 contains 15 residues. The ends lost 2 bases at V and 10 bases at J; junction bases unmatched: 7. In DNA form, the CDR3 reads TGCGCCAGCAGCTTCCTAGCGGGAGGGCCCCGGGAGCAGTTCTTC. It encodes CASSFLAGGPREQFF.

The chain employs TRBV15 and TRBJ2-3, with D tentatively TRBD1 or TRBD2 (5 bases each). CDR3 length equals 16 residues. The V end was cut by 1 base, the J end by 6 bases, with 17 bases between. CDR1 is LNHNV, CDR2 YYDKDF, per germline (reference sequence). The DNA for the CDR3 is TGTGCCACCAGCAGAGTGGGGACGGCTATCCGGGATACGCAGTATTTT. The encoded protein is CATSRVGTAIRDTQYF.

The genes are TRBV24-1 and TRBJ2-3; 10 positions agree with TRBD1. Germline assignment: CDR1 KGHDR and CDR2 SFDVKD. CDR3 size: 15 residues. The ends lost 3 bases at V and 3 bases at J; junction bases unmatched: 2. CDR3 sequence reads: CATSDPGQGTDTQYF. The CDR3 region has the DNA TGTGCCACCAGTGATCCGGGACAGGGGACAGATACGCAGTATTTT.

This clonotype has only a few counts. The chain couples TRBV7-9 to TRBJ2-1, with TRBD1 as a possible D gene (6 bases). The CDR3 has 15 amino acids. Germline V lookup: CDR1 SEHNR, CDR2 FQNEAQ (reference sequence). Trimming pared 6 bases from V and 1 base from J, leaving 13 bases between. The CDR3 reads CASRNRQVSYNEQFF. CDR3 DNA sequence: TGTGCCAGCAGGAACAGACAGGTTTCCTACAATGAGCAGTTCTTC.

The V call is TRBV24-1, the J call TRBJ2-3; 8 bases map to TRBD1. V lost 6 bases, J lost 1 base, and 2 bases stayed unmatched. The CDR3 runs to 14 residues. Germline lookup yields CDR1 KGHDR and CDR2 SFDVKD. The CDR3 coding sequence is TGTGCCACCAGTTCGGACAGGGGCACAGATACGCAGTATTTT. The encoded protein is CATSSDRGTDTQYF.

This clonotype occurred a few times. The rearrangement joins TRBV20-1 to TRBJ2-1; 7 bases map to TRBD2. Germline CDR1 is DFQATT and CDR2 is SNEGSKA (reference sequence). V shed 3 bases and J 2 bases; nucleotides not matched to a gene: 13. The length of the CDR3 is 17 residues. Here the CDR3 DNA reads TGCAGTGCTAGGGCCTTGGGGCTAGCGGAGGCCTACAATGAGCAGTTCTTC. It is translated as CSARALGLAEAYNEQFF.

This clonotype was seen more than once but under ten times. The chain recombines TRBV7-2 with TRBJ1-5, with 7 bases that match TRBD1. V was clipped by 5 bases and J by 1 base; unmatched bases: 5. There are 15 residues in the CDR3. Germline V gene data show CDR1 as SGHTA and CDR2 as FQGNSA. In DNA form, the CDR3 reads TGTGCCAGCAGCCAAGCAGGGGGAAGCAATCAGCCCCAGCATTTT. Encoded protein: CASSQAGGSNQPQHF.

V usage is TRBV18 and J usage is TRBJ1-1; D is unclear. CDR3 size: 13 residues. Trimming took 1 base from V and 3 from J, leaving 6 bases between them. The germline gives CDR1 KGHSH, CDR2 LQKENI. CDR3 residues: CASSPLEDTEAFF. As DNA, the CDR3 is TGTGCCAGCTCACCACTCGAGGACACTGAAGCTTTCTTT.

The chain uses TRBV20-1 and TRBJ2-1; weak D call: TRBD2 (5 bases). This CDR3 has 15 amino acids. Per germline, CDR1 DFQATT and CDR2 SNEGSKA (reference sequence). Trimming pared 4 bases from V and 2 bases from J, leaving 15 bases between. CDR3 coding DNA: TGCAGTGCTACGACCGGACTGAGAACCTACAATGAGCAGTTCTTC. Translated, it gives CSATTGLRTYNEQFF.

This clonotype was counted a single time. J is TRBJ2-5 and V is TRBV5-1; D is unclear. The V end lost 1 base, the J end lost 5 bases, and 9 bases lay between the germline ends. This CDR3 spans 13 amino acids. Germline CDR1 reads SGHRS; CDR2 reads YFSETQ. CDR3 bases: TGCGCCAGCAGCTTGTCCTTCAGGGAGACCCAGTACTTC. As protein: CASSLSFRETQYF.

The table lists this clonotype with many counts. The chain uses TRBV9 and TRBJ2-5; TRBD1 might be the D (5 bases). This CDR3 has 14 residues. The V and J ends lost 0 bases and 6 bases respectively, with 12 bases between them. Germline loops: CDR1 SGDLS, CDR2 YYNGEE. This CDR3 is CASSVELGEKTQYF. The DNA of the CDR3 is TGTGCCAGCAGCGTAGAATTAGGGGAAAAGACCCAGTACTTC. The whole variable domain, filled in from reference TRBV9 and TRBJ2-5, reads DSGVTQTPKHLITATGQRVTLRCSPRSGDLSVYWYQQSLDQGLQFLIQYYNGEERAKGNILERFSAQQFPDLHSELNLSSLELGDSALYFCASSVELGEKTQYFGPGTRLLVL.

The sample holds a few counts of this clonotype. J is TRBJ2-7 and V is TRBV12-3 or TRBV12-4; tentatively, D is TRBD1 (5 bases). V was cut by 3 bases and J by 2 bases, with 11 bases left in between. The CDR3 sequence is 14 residues long. The CDR3: CASSFAGPAYEQYF. CDR3 DNA: TGTGCCAGCAGTTTTGCAGGGCCCGCCTACGAGCAGTACTTC.

The J gene is TRBJ2-1, the V gene TRBV27; D remains ambiguous. CDR1 is MNHEY, CDR2 SMNVEV, per germline (reference sequence). The V end lost 2 bases, the J end lost 5 bases, and 7 bases lay between the germline ends. The CDR3 sequence is 13 residues long. The DNA of the CDR3 is TGTGCCAGCAGTTTACAGCTACACAATGAGCAGTTCTTC. Protein sequence: CASSLQLHNEQFF.

This clonotype was seen many times. The chain carries TRBV7-9 and TRBJ2-6; either TRBD1 or TRBD2 may supply D (6 bases each). V dropped 3 bases and J dropped 4 bases, with 10 bases sitting between them. Germline V gene sequence: CDR1 SEHNR, CDR2 FQNEAQ (reference sequence). The CDR3 sequence is 15 residues long. CDR3 protein: CASSLGGVGANVLTF. CDR3 nucleotides: TGTGCCAGCAGCTTGGGGGGCGTCGGGGCCAACGTCCTGACTTTC.

The V and J genes are TRBV3-1 and TRBJ2-1; 7 nucleotides align to TRBD2. The CDR3 extends over 15 amino acids. Losses at the gene ends were 4 bases for V and 1 base for J; bases not matched to a gene: 4. Germline V CDR1 and CDR2: LGHDT, YNNKEL (reference sequence). CDR3 bases: TGTGCCAGCAGCCCAGAGCGGGGATCCTACAATGAGCAGTTCTTC. Translated, it gives CASSPERGSYNEQFF.

This clonotype turned up a few times. The chain uses TRBV6-4 and TRBJ1-2, with 11 bases fitting TRBD1. V trimming: 6 bases; J trimming: 2 bases; junction bases outside the gene matches: 2. The CDR3 contains 14 residues. CDR1 and CDR2 (germline): MRHNA, SNTAGT. This CDR3 is CASRDRGPNYGYTF. The DNA for the CDR3 is TGTGCCAGCAGGGACAGGGGGCCGAACTATGGCTACACCTTC.

At least ten counts were recorded for this clonotype. The rearrangement joins TRBV29-1 to TRBJ2-1; the D is unclear. The CDR3 covers 12 residues. V was pared by 0 bases and J by 7 bases, with 7 bases between. Germline V CDR1 and CDR2: SQVTM, ANQGSEA. CDR3 in amino acids: CSVEDLGNEQFF. In DNA, the CDR3 is TGCAGCGTTGAAGATCTCGGGAATGAGCAGTTCTTC.